The present entry profiles one T cell receptor beta chain with its context. This clonotype appeared a few times. Its binding antigen is unknown. Nothing much larger sits one base from this clone, and base qualities are not available. These data come from a study of blood T cells in healthy people across ages (dated by TCRdb to the mid-2010s). Regarding the study in general: In model experiments, template switching captured roughly one uniquely barcoded TCR beta cDNA molecule for every two T cells. To track age-related changes in TCR beta repertoire diversity, the study relied on deep sequencing normalized with unique cDNA molecular identifiers. Four age groups were formed from the donors: young (average approximately 15 years), middle-aged (less than 40), aged (approximately 60) and long-lived (more than 75). To avoid experimental bias, donors of different ages were distributed randomly across sequencing lanes. Two additional independent replicas of 1 million unique cDNA reads from the same blood draw were analyzed for two donors (one aged 18 to 29 and one aged 80 or older). Summary of the overall study and its limitations: Estimates of total diversity based on one million sequenced T cells were considered lower bounds and underestimates. As age increased, observed TCR beta diversity per million T cells dropped in a roughly linear way, and a significant reduction was already evident by age 40. Because the CMV infection status of the donors was unknown, age-related changes in expanded clonotypes may potentially have been confounded. A strong correlation was found between observed TCR beta diversity and the percentage of naive T cells measured by flow cytometry. Bulk unsorted PBMC profiling prevented conclusive comparison of naive and antigen-experienced compartments. The long-lived group showed more naive CD4+ T cells, fewer expanded clones and increased TCR diversity than the aged group, suggesting age selection.

From the cysteine through the phenylalanine, the CDR3 covers 14 amino acids. This entry keeps only the CDR3 DNA: 42 bases, framed from base 1. Here V drops 6 bases and J drops 4 bases, and the junction holds 7 bases not matched to any gene. Per the germline V gene (reference sequence), SEHNR is the CDR1 and FQNEAQ is the CDR2. To prepare the library, 5' RACE was applied. The sequencer listed for this sample is Illumina HiSeq 2500. A second PCR of about 6 to 12 cycles was run with a J-beta primer mix and a sample-barcoded 5' primer. Each TCR beta cDNA molecule received a unique molecular identifier from a template-switch 5' adaptor carrying 12 random nucleotides. Each sample yielded at least 3 million CDR3-containing paired-end reads. First-strand cDNA was synthesized from all RNA with the Mint cDNA synthesis kit, primed by a TRBC-specific oligonucleotide. All cDNA was treated with uracil-DNA glycosylase and then went through a first 18-cycle PCR with the universal primers M1SS and BC2_uni_R. From the authors' description of their analysis: For normalization, 1 million high-quality reads were randomly selected from each sample, with every read carrying a distinct molecular identifier. Reads with shared molecular identifiers were discarded instead of being binned into consensus sequences. MiTCR, set to a Q25 quality threshold and the strictest error-elimination algorithm, was used for CDR3 identification, clonotype clustering and error correction. A nonparametric unseen species model with Euler transformation was used to estimate lower-bound total TCR beta diversity. TCRdb took the public reads, trimmed them with fastp at Q25, ran MiXCR for clone calling and kept in-frame beta chains. Entries are consolidated by CDR3 protein sequence, retaining the most common genes and DNA. The V and J calls reflect TCRdb's pipeline rather than the authors' work. The sample table contains some 1,500,000 distinct CDR3 sequences; only one count was recorded for around 40% of them. The top ten clonotypes cover around 4% of the sample.

Systemically healthy Caucasian individuals from Russia, 39 in total and aged about 6 to 95 years, were included as donors. Around 10 milliliters of peripheral blood were collected from each donor into EDTA-treated Vacutainer tubes. PBMCs were isolated by Ficoll-Paque density-gradient centrifugation, with at least 7 million obtained per sample. Total RNA was extracted from PBMCs with Trizol reagent, with at least 6 micrograms obtained per sample. For every donor, an aliquot of PBMCs went through flow cytometry to measure the percentages of naive CD45RAhigh/CD27high T cells. The origin of this receptor is a woman aged 18-29 years in good health. The material sequenced was blood. Here the chain combines TRBV7-9 and TRBJ1-1; TRBD1 agrees with 8 junctional bases. The sequence in DNA is TGTGCCAGCAGTATAACAGGGGGTCTCACTGAAGCTTTCTTT. Translation gives CASSITGGLTEAFF.